A selection of T cell receptor beta chains follows, all from one sample in a study of cytomegalovirus exposure and HLA in healthy donors. Profiled with immunoSEQ multiplex PCR; TCRdb holds only in-frame clones, not every one. The table shows about 140,000 clones, with over 60% occurring only once. The sequenced sample was PBMCs. Source of these receptors: a female donor in good health and CMV-seronegative. CDR3s include the opening cysteine and the closing phenylalanine or tryptophan. Each record gives: J gene, V gene, clone size, D gene, CDR3 DNA, CDR3 protein. A D gene is named only where the DNA matches it firmly. The listing skips clone size in some rows; elsewhere it reads once, few, many or a size class.

J gene: TRBJ2-2; V gene: TRBV5-1; clone size: NA; D gene: NA; CDR3 DNA: TGCGCCAGCGGCTTGGCCCTCAGTTCGCGGACCGGGGAGCTGTTTTTT; CDR3 protein: CASGLALSSRTGELFF
J gene: TRBJ2-7; V gene: TRBV7-9; clone size: NA; D gene: TRBD1; CDR3 DNA: TGTTCCAGCACCTCCGGGACAGGGCCCCTATACGAGCAGTACTTC; CDR3 protein: CSSTSGTGPLYEQYF
J gene: TRBJ1-1; V gene: TRBV5-1; clone size: few; D gene: NA; CDR3 DNA: TGCGCCAGCAGAGCAGGTTACACTGAAGCTTTCTTT; CDR3 protein: CASRAGYTEAFF
J gene: TRBJ1-1; V gene: TRBV29-1; clone size: NA; D gene: NA; CDR3 DNA: TGCAGCGTTGGGGCGGGGTGGAACACTGAAGCTTTCTTT; CDR3 protein: CSVGAGWNTEAFF
J gene: TRBJ1-1; V gene: TRBV7-9; clone size: NA; D gene: NA; CDR3 DNA: TGTGCCACCGAGAGGGTAAACACTGAAGCTTTCTTT; CDR3 protein: CATERVNTEAFF
J gene: TRBJ1-5; V gene: TRBV10-3; clone size: NA; D gene: NA; CDR3 DNA: TGTGCCATCAGTGATCTCCAGGGGTGGCATTTT; CDR3 protein: CAISDLQGWHF
J gene: TRBJ2-1; V gene: TRBV28; clone size: NA; D gene: TRBD1; CDR3 DNA: TGTGCCAGCAGTTGGGACAGGGATTACTACAATGAGCAGTTCTTC; CDR3 protein: CASSWDRDYYNEQFF
J gene: TRBJ2-7; V gene: TRBV19; clone size: NA; D gene: NA; CDR3 DNA: TGTGCCAGTGAGAACAGGGACTCCTACGAGCAGTACTTC; CDR3 protein: CASENRDSYEQYF
J gene: TRBJ2-5; V gene: TRBV7-9; clone size: NA; D gene: NA; CDR3 DNA: TGTGCCAGCAGCCGGGATGTTCAAGAGACCCAGTACTTC; CDR3 protein: CASSRDVQETQYF
J gene: TRBJ1-5; V gene: TRBV11-2; clone size: NA; D gene: TRBD1; CDR3 DNA: TGTGCCAGCAGCCCTGGGACAGGGGTGGGTCAGCCCCAGCATTTT; CDR3 protein: CASSPGTGVGQPQHF
J gene: TRBJ2-7; V gene: TRBV27; clone size: NA; D gene: NA; CDR3 DNA: TGTGCCAGCAGTATCCCCCTGGGGGTAGGGGGACCCTACGAGCAGTACTTC; CDR3 protein: CASSIPLGVGGPYEQYF
J gene: TRBJ2-1; V gene: TRBV9; clone size: NA; D gene: NA; CDR3 DNA: TGTGCCAGCAGCCCCCAAGGTGGGCGGGGGCCACTATACAATGAGCAGTTCTTC; CDR3 protein: CASSPQGGRGPLYNEQFF
J gene: TRBJ1-4; V gene: TRBV5-5; clone size: few; D gene: TRBD1; CDR3 DNA: TGTGCCAGCGGGACAGGGAAAGGAAAACTGTTTTTT; CDR3 protein: CASGTGKGKLFF
J gene: TRBJ2-7; V gene: TRBV27; clone size: NA; D gene: NA; CDR3 DNA: TGTGCCAGCAATCCAAGGACTGGCTCCTACGAGCAGTACTTC; CDR3 protein: CASNPRTGSYEQYF
J gene: TRBJ2-7; V gene: TRBV9; clone size: NA; D gene: NA; CDR3 DNA: TGTGCCAGCAGCGTAACCCCGGGGTCCTACGAGCAGTACTTC; CDR3 protein: CASSVTPGSYEQYF
J gene: TRBJ2-5; V gene: TRBV5-5; clone size: few; D gene: NA; CDR3 DNA: TGTGCCAGCAGCCGGGACTCCTCTCCCGATTCTCAAGAGACCCAGTACTTC; CDR3 protein: CASSRDSSPDSQETQYF
J gene: TRBJ1-3; V gene: TRBV5-3; clone size: NA; D gene: TRBD1; CDR3 DNA: TGTGCCAGAAGCCCCAGACAGGGACGCGGAAACACCATATATTTT; CDR3 protein: CARSPRQGRGNTIYF
J gene: TRBJ2-7; V gene: TRBV27; clone size: NA; D gene: TRBD1; CDR3 DNA: TGTGCCAGCAGTCCCCGACAGGGGGAAGCCCCCTACGAGCAGTACTTC; CDR3 protein: CASSPRQGEAPYEQYF
J gene: TRBJ2-7; V gene: TRBV6-5; clone size: NA; D gene: NA; CDR3 DNA: TGTGCCAGCAGTTCCAAGGGAGGAGTGGGGCACTACGAGCAGTACTTC; CDR3 protein: CASSSKGGVGHYEQYF
J gene: TRBJ1-4; V gene: TRBV7-9; clone size: NA; D gene: NA; CDR3 DNA: TGTGCCAGCAGCCCCATCTTCGACAGGCCGAATGAAAAACTGTTTTTT; CDR3 protein: CASSPIFDRPNEKLFF
J gene: TRBJ2-7; V gene: TRBV2; clone size: NA; D gene: TRBD2; CDR3 DNA: TGTGCCATCACCAGACTAGCGGCCCCCTACGAGCAGTACTTC; CDR3 protein: CAITRLAAPYEQYF
J gene: TRBJ2-1; V gene: TRBV4-1; clone size: NA; D gene: TRBD2; CDR3 DNA: TGCGCCAGCAGCCAAGAGAGACGTTCAGCGGGAAGCTCCTACAATGAGCAGTTCTTC; CDR3 protein: CASSQERRSAGSSYNEQFF
J gene: TRBJ1-5; V gene: TRBV27; clone size: NA; D gene: NA; CDR3 DNA: TGTGCCAGCAGAGATAGGACAGCCAGCAATCAGCCCCAGCATTTT; CDR3 protein: CASRDRTASNQPQHF
J gene: TRBJ2-1; V gene: TRBV21-1; clone size: NA; D gene: NA; CDR3 DNA: TGTGCCACGATTCCCAAAAAGCGGGGGGGCCTAAATGAGCAGTTCTTC; CDR3 protein: CATIPKKRGGLNEQFF
J gene: TRBJ1-2; V gene: TRBV19; clone size: NA; D gene: NA; CDR3 DNA: TGTGCCAGTAGTATAGAATCGAACCGGGGCTACACCTTC; CDR3 protein: CASSIESNRGYTF
J gene: TRBJ1-2; V gene: TRBV28; clone size: few; D gene: TRBD1; CDR3 DNA: TGTGCCAGCAGCTATGCCTCGGGACAGGGGGCTTATGGCTACACCTTC; CDR3 protein: CASSYASGQGAYGYTF
J gene: TRBJ1-2; V gene: TRBV7-9; clone size: NA; D gene: TRBD1; CDR3 DNA: TGTGCCAGCAGCTCGTGGAGCCAGGGGGCGGTTAACTATGGCTACACCTTC; CDR3 protein: CASSSWSQGAVNYGYTF
J gene: TRBJ1-6; V gene: TRBV19; clone size: NA; D gene: TRBD1; CDR3 DNA: TGTGCCAGTAGCCGAAAGACAGGGGAACCCCTCCACTTT; CDR3 protein: CASSRKTGEPLHF
J gene: TRBJ2-3; V gene: TRBV10-3; clone size: NA; D gene: TRBD1; CDR3 DNA: TGTGCCATCAGTGAGTCGACAGGGGGCTCAGATACGCAGTATTTT; CDR3 protein: CAISESTGGSDTQYF
J gene: TRBJ2-3; V gene: TRBV5-1; clone size: once; D gene: TRBD2; CDR3 DNA: TGCGCCAGCCGCGGACTAGGCGGATTCACAGATACGCAGTATTTT; CDR3 protein: CASRGLGGFTDTQYF
J gene: TRBJ2-1; V gene: TRBV2; clone size: NA; D gene: TRBD1; CDR3 DNA: TGTGCCAGCAGTGATCGACAGGGTATGGATGAGCAGTTCTTC; CDR3 protein: CASSDRQGMDEQFF
J gene: TRBJ2-1; V gene: TRBV11-2; clone size: NA; D gene: TRBD1; CDR3 DNA: TGTGCCAGCAGTCGAACGAGGGGGCTGAACAATGAGCAGTTCTTC; CDR3 protein: CASSRTRGLNNEQFF
J gene: TRBJ1-1; V gene: TRBV28; clone size: NA; D gene: NA; CDR3 DNA: TGTGCCAGCAGTTGGGGGCAGATGACTGAAGCTTTCTTT; CDR3 protein: CASSWGQMTEAFF
J gene: TRBJ1-2; V gene: TRBV27; clone size: NA; D gene: NA; CDR3 DNA: TGTGCCAGCAGTTTATCGGCGGACATCGGAAGCTACACCTTC; CDR3 protein: CASSLSADIGSYTF
J gene: TRBJ2-7; V gene: TRBV13; clone size: NA; D gene: TRBD1; CDR3 DNA: TGTGCCAGCAGCGATAGGACAGGCACCTACGAGCAGTACTTC; CDR3 protein: CASSDRTGTYEQYF
J gene: TRBJ1-5; V gene: TRBV19; clone size: NA; D gene: TRBD1; CDR3 DNA: TGTGCCAGTAGTACAACGGACAGGGCTATGGATAGCAATCAGCCCCAGCATTTT; CDR3 protein: CASSTTDRAMDSNQPQHF
J gene: TRBJ2-1; V gene: TRBV5-1; clone size: NA; D gene: TRBD1; CDR3 DNA: TGCGCCAGCAGCTTGTCAGGGGGTGGAGAGTTCTTC; CDR3 protein: CASSLSGGGEFF
J gene: TRBJ1-1; V gene: TRBV6-6; clone size: NA; D gene: NA; CDR3 DNA: TGTGCCAGCAGTCTATACTCGGACAGGAACACTGAAGCTTTCTTT; CDR3 protein: CASSLYSDRNTEAFF
J gene: TRBJ2-7; V gene: TRBV11-2; clone size: NA; D gene: NA; CDR3 DNA: TGTGCCAGCAGCCCCCCCCCTAGCTTCGCCTACGAGCAGTACTTC; CDR3 protein: CASSPPPSFAYEQYF
J gene: TRBJ1-6; V gene: TRBV5-6; clone size: NA; D gene: NA; CDR3 DNA: TGTGCCAGCAACCGACCACAGGGAGTGTCTTCACCCCTCCACTTT; CDR3 protein: CASNRPQGVSSPLHF
J gene: TRBJ2-4; V gene: TRBV7-9; clone size: NA; D gene: NA; CDR3 DNA: TGTGCCAGCAGCTTTTCCACCCAAAGCGTCAAAAACATTCAGTACTTC; CDR3 protein: CASSFSTQSVKNIQYF
J gene: TRBJ1-2; V gene: TRBV11-2; clone size: NA; D gene: TRBD1; CDR3 DNA: TGTGCCAGCAGAGAGACAGGGGTCTATGGCTACACCTTC; CDR3 protein: CASRETGVYGYTF
J gene: TRBJ2-5; V gene: TRBV28; clone size: NA; D gene: NA; CDR3 DNA: TGTGCCAGCTCTCGGGGGGCTCAGTACTTC; CDR3 protein: CASSRGAQYF
J gene: TRBJ2-7; V gene: TRBV19; clone size: NA; D gene: TRBD1; CDR3 DNA: TGTGCCAGTAGTGCCGAGGCTACGACAGGGGGGTATGAGCAGTACTTC; CDR3 protein: CASSAEATTGGYEQYF
J gene: TRBJ1-6; V gene: TRBV2; clone size: NA; D gene: NA; CDR3 DNA: TGTGCCAGCAGTCCGGGAAGCTCCTATAATTCACCCCTCCACTTT; CDR3 protein: CASSPGSSYNSPLHF
J gene: TRBJ2-3; V gene: TRBV7-8; clone size: NA; D gene: TRBD2; CDR3 DNA: TGTGCCAGCAGCTCCCAGCTAGCGGTGGTCACAGATACGCAGTATTTT; CDR3 protein: CASSSQLAVVTDTQYF
J gene: TRBJ1-6; V gene: TRBV5-6; clone size: NA; D gene: NA; CDR3 DNA: TGTGCCAGCAGCTTGGCCAGATCTTTAGGAGATTCACCCCTCCACTTT; CDR3 protein: CASSLARSLGDSPLHF
J gene: TRBJ2-1; V gene: TRBV11-2; clone size: once; D gene: TRBD2; CDR3 DNA: TGTGCCAGCAGCTTGTTCCCCGGGACTAGCGGCCTTAATGAGCAGTTCTTC; CDR3 protein: CASSLFPGTSGLNEQFF
J gene: TRBJ2-3; V gene: TRBV7-3; clone size: few; D gene: TRBD2; CDR3 DNA: TGTGCCAGCAGCTTAGATGGGCGGGGGTATACAGATACGCAGTATTTT; CDR3 protein: CASSLDGRGYTDTQYF
J gene: TRBJ1-1; V gene: TRBV6-5; clone size: few; D gene: NA; CDR3 DNA: TGTGCCAGCAGTAGGGGCACTGAAGCTTTCTTT; CDR3 protein: CASSRGTEAFF
J gene: TRBJ2-2; V gene: TRBV19; clone size: NA; D gene: NA; CDR3 DNA: TGTGCCAGCGGACTGAAGGAGCTGTTTTTT; CDR3 protein: CASGLKELFF